This T cell receptor beta chain came from a study of shared clonotypes between healthy human individuals (dated by TCRdb to the early 2020s). With respect to the entire study: The cohort comprised a couple of women and a few men aged 18 to 49 years. Between about 0.94 and 8.9 billion PBMCs per donor were obtained by leukapheresis. For each donor, three plates each were used for CD4 naive and CD4 memory, two plates were used for CD8 naive, and one plate was used for CD8 memory. To increase sequencing depth and limit assay-specific biases, TCR repertoire library preparation and sequencing were carried out by different laboratories using diverse techniques. The study deeply sequenced blood TCR repertoires of five healthy adults to estimate repertoire size and the extent of clonotype sharing between individuals.

What the work shows at the level of the full study, not this receptor alone: Because the study included a small number of donors, the genetic and exposure-history diversity represented was limited. Pairwise subsampling indicated that sequencing depth was expected to affect the degree of clonotype sharing among donors. Naive subsets generally had larger estimated clonotype richness than memory subsets did. Across a few donors, roughly 5% of naive CD4, 3% to 3.5% of naive CD8, 2.3% of memory CD4, and 0.4% of memory CD8 clonotypes were shared. Rarefaction of sorted-subset datasets indicated incomplete sequencing despite the large sequencing depth. Sampling was restricted to blood, and TCR repertoires in tissues likely differ from the TCR repertoires found in blood. Compared with non-shared clonotypes, clonotypes shared by all four sorted-subset donors had higher generation probabilities.

Using the deep immunoSEQ assay, multiplex PCR amplified TCR CDR3 regions from genomic DNA. Genomic DNA extracted from each cell subset was distributed evenly over all wells of several immunoSEQ 96-well plates, and each plate served as one replicate. For sorted subsets, around 200 ng genomic DNA, equal to 30,000 or so T cell genomes, was loaded into each replicate PCR. Purified libraries were quantified with a Qubit 3.0 fluorometer, sized on a Bioanalyzer 2100, and re-quantified with the KAPA Library Quantification kit. Every immunoSEQ 96-well plate was sequenced on a separate single-read 150-cycle Illumina NextSeq 550 flow cell. The authors processed their data as follows. Because only junctional sequences without quality scores were contained in the immunoSEQ output, filtering matching that applied to full-length reads could not be performed. To assign V/J genes and CDR3, sequences were annotated against IMGT germline references using PyIR, a Python wrapper for IgBLAST v1.9. Reads were filtered out if the reads had weak V/J assignments (E-value above 1e-6), no CDR3, stop codons, out-of-frame junctions, or ambiguous translated residues. V3J clonotypes were defined as sequences sharing the same inferred V gene, J gene, and CDR3 amino acid sequence. To compute the percentage overlap between repertoires, the number of shared unique clonotypes was divided by the size of the smaller repertoire. Three approaches were used to assess repertoire richness: RTK rarefaction, the Chao1 estimator, and Recon v2.1 estimates of unobserved clonotypes. Generation probabilities were computed with OLGA for all TCRbeta clonotypes obtained by the gDNA method from four donors. Sourced from immuneACCESS, this table was stored by TCRdb with only in-frame sequences that have V and J called. A share of the clones is absent; for the studies checked, an unresolved V gene accounts for under half, and the remainder has no known explanation. The V and J calls and clone size come from that table; D and trimming were worked out from the DNA. For this sample there are around 2.1 million clones; roughly 91% appear just once. Jointly, the top ten make up under 2% of the sample.

A word on this clone: The target of this receptor is not known. Base qualities are not at hand, and no much larger clone is one base apart.

CDR1 and CDR2, looked up from the germline V gene, are SGHDT and YYEEEE. Trimming takes 4 bases off V and 13 bases off J; junction bases not matched to a gene: 10. The CDR3 runs 13 residues from the cysteine to the phenylalanine. The entry retains the CDR3 DNA only, 39 bases that are in frame from base 1. CD8 naive samples were CD45RO-negative cells positively selected for CCR7, giving a CD45RA+CCR7+ population that excluded TemRA cells. The donors were healthy, HIV-negative adults who had no recently reported acute infections or vaccinations. Every donor was a Caucasian adult living in Nashville, Tennessee, USA. Blood was obtained by leukapheresis, after which PBMCs were separated by Ficoll-Histopaque density gradient centrifugation and cryopreserved in liquid nitrogen vapor phase. Analytical flow cytometry was used to check the purity and quantity of every magnetically sorted T cell population. Genomic DNA was isolated from each sorted fraction and quantified by UV absorbance on a Nanodrop 2000c.

Sequencing was carried out using naive CD8+ T cells from PBMCs. The sample's cell subset or site label is to be understood as: CD45RA+CCR7+. The sequence is built from TRBV5-6 and TRBJ2-5; the central 10 bases match TRBD2. This TCR came from a man between 18 and 29 years old in good health. Some clones in this sample may be carry-over from other donors' samples. The DNA sequence is given as TGTGCCAGCAGCGGTTATACTAGCGGGACCGGGTACTTC. The resulting protein is CASSGYTSGTGYF.